The 16 T cell receptor beta chains below all came from one sample that was sequenced in a study of Graves' ophthalmopathy and Graves' hyperthyroidism. CDR3 regions of TCR beta were amplified from RNA transcripts. First-round RT-PCR used HTBI primers; second-round multiplex PCR followed. Via MiXCR, TCRdb re-called the multiplex PCR reads, giving one row per CDR3 protein. Of 240,000 or so distinct CDR3 sequences listed, 45% are singletons. Sample: peripheral blood. Source of these receptors: an adult man with Graves' ophthalmopathy.

This clonotype was seen a handful of times. The junction departs from the called germline gene at one end, perhaps through a read error. The chain links TRBV7-3 to TRBJ1-2; D unclear. Germline V CDR1 and CDR2: SGHTA, FQGTGA. The CDR3 spans 10 residues. The CDR3 nucleotides read TGTGCCAGCAGCTTTAAGTGGCTGCCCTTC. Encoded protein: CASSFKWLPF.

The V and J genes are TRBV3-1 and TRBJ2-2; D remains unclear. V lost 1 base and J 3 bases, leaving 6 bases between the germline ends. This CDR3 comprises 14 residues. Germline CDR1 is LGHDT and CDR2 is YNNKEL (reference sequence). The CDR3 DNA reads as TGTGCCAGCAGCCAAGGACCGTACACCGGGGAGCTGTTTTTT. Translated, it gives CASSQGPYTGELFF.

The chain couples TRBV7-2 to TRBJ1-6, with a possible D match to TRBD1 (5 bases). Germline V lookup: CDR1 SGHTA, CDR2 FQGNSA. CDR3 length: 14 amino acids. CDR3 DNA: TGTGCTACTCAGGGACCTCGTAATAATTCACCCCTCCACTTT. This sequence encodes CATQGPRNNSPLHF. The variable domain in full, with the rest retrieved from reference TRBV7-2 and TRBJ1-6, is GAGVSQSPSNKVTEKGKDVELRCDPISGHTALYWYRQSLGQGLEFLIYFQGNSAPDKSGLPSDRFSAERTGGSVSTLTIQRTQQEDSAVYLCATQGPRNNSPLHFGNGTRLTVT.

This clonotype was seen a single time. V is TRBV29-1 and J is TRBJ1-2; 9 nucleotides match TRBD1. This CDR3 contains 12 residues. Germline lookup yields CDR1 SQVTM and CDR2 ANQGSEA. J lost 6 bases, V lost 6 bases, and 5 bases had no gene match. The CDR3 nucleotides read TGCAGCGTGGTTACAGGGGGCGATGGCTACACCTTC. This translates into CSVVTGGDGYTF.

The table lists this clonotype with a count of one. The J gene is TRBJ2-7, the V gene TRBV7-9, with TRBD2 identical over 12 bases. J lost 3 bases, V lost 1 base, and 10 bases had no gene match. The CDR3 extends over 18 amino acids. The germline V gene has CDR1 SEHNR and CDR2 FQNEAQ (reference sequence). CDR3: CASSLGASGGARDYEQYF. The CDR3 DNA reads as TGTGCCAGCAGCTTAGGGGCTAGCGGGGGGGCCCGGGACTACGAGCAGTACTTC.

The gene calls are TRBV29-1 and TRBJ1-5, with D unresolved. The CDR3 totals 13 residues. The germline V gene encodes CDR1 SQVTM and CDR2 ANQGSEA. Trimming removed 4 bases from V and 3 bases from J, with 10 bases in between. Here the CDR3 reads CSVVVGSNQPQHF. For the CDR3, the DNA is TGCAGCGTTGTTGTGGGTTCCAATCAGCCCCAGCATTTT.

This clonotype came up many times. The junction and the germline gene differ at one end; a read error may be behind it. The V call is TRBV5-1, the J call TRBJ1-2; D is ambiguous. The germline V gene encodes CDR1 SGHRS and CDR2 YFSETQ. The CDR3 length is 12 residues. The CDR3 nucleotides are TGTGCCAGCAGCTTAACTGGCTATGGCTACACCTTC. Protein sequence: CASSLTGYGYTF.

The rearrangement links TRBV6-5 to TRBJ1-2; D is perhaps TRBD1 (6 bases). The V end lost 2 bases, the J end lost 4 bases, and 20 bases lay between the germline ends. Per the germline V gene, CDR1 is MNHEY and CDR2 is SVGAGI. The CDR3 covers 17 residues. As DNA, the CDR3 is TGTGCCAGCAGTTACAATTTAGGACAGAGCGTTAGCTATGGCTACACCTTC. The encoded protein is CASSYNLGQSVSYGYTF.

This clonotype turned up a few times. The chain uses TRBV20-1 and TRBJ2-7; no clear D gene. The CDR3 is 13 amino acids. The V and J ends lost 0 bases and 5 bases respectively, with 11 bases between them. Germline CDR1 DFQATT, CDR2 SNEGSKA (reference sequence). CDR3 amino acids: CSARDPSNHEQYF. For the CDR3, the DNA is TGCAGTGCTAGAGATCCGTCTAACCACGAGCAGTACTTC.

CDR3 region: CASSVGISGRETQYF. The CDR3 bases are TGTGCCAGCAGCGTAGGGATTAGCGGGAGGGAGACCCAGTACTTC. This chain uses TRBV9 with TRBJ2-5, with 10 bases lining up with TRBD2. The CDR3 totals 15 residues. Unmatched junction bases numbered 4, after V lost 0 bases and J lost 5 bases. The germline V gene encodes CDR1 SGDLS and CDR2 YYNGEE.

The rearrangement joins TRBV7-8 to TRBJ2-7; the match to TRBD2 covers 8 bases. The germline V gene has CDR1 SGHVS and CDR2 FQNEAQ. With V trimmed by 5 bases and J by 4 bases, 10 bases remained unmatched. The CDR3 covers 15 residues. The CDR3 bases are TGTGCCAGCAGCCAAGAGCCCAGCGGGGGTTACGAGCAGTACTTC. Its protein is CASSQEPSGGYEQYF.

The rearrangement joins TRBV10-3 to TRBJ2-7, with 8 bases lining up with TRBD1. Unmatched junction bases numbered 3, after V lost 2 bases and J lost 3 bases. CDR3 length: 14 amino acids. The germline CDR1 and CDR2 sequences are ENHRY and SYGVKD. CDR3 region: CAISELGQGYEQYF. CDR3 DNA sequence: TGTGCCATCAGTGAGCTCGGACAGGGCTACGAGCAGTACTTC.

The V and J genes are TRBV11-2 and TRBJ1-6, with no clear D. Trimming shortened V by 1 base and J by 10 bases, and 8 bases separated the two germline ends. The CDR3 covers 13 residues. Germline V CDR1 and CDR2: SGHAT, FQNNGV. The CDR3: CASSLGLTSPLHF. CDR3 nucleotides: TGTGCCAGCAGCTTAGGCCTAACCTCACCCCTCCACTTT.

On this clonotype: One junction end does not reproduce the germline sequence, and a read error may be involved. In DNA, the CDR3 is TGCGCCAGCAGCCAGGCCGAGACCCAGCACTTC. Translating gives CASSQAETQHF. The J gene is TRBJ2-5, the V gene TRBV7-9, with D unresolved. From germline, CDR1 is SEHNR and CDR2 FQNEAQ (reference sequence). The CDR3 is 11 amino acids.

The chain has TRBV20-1 and TRBJ2-7; D is ambiguous. V was shortened by 1 base and J by 1 base, with 11 bases between the two germline ends. Per the germline V gene, CDR1 is DFQATT and CDR2 is SNEGSKA (reference sequence). The CDR3 totals 14 residues. The CDR3 is CSARGKGKSYEQYF. Here the CDR3 DNA reads TGCAGTGCTAGAGGAAAAGGGAAGTCCTACGAGCAGTACTTC.

The chain has TRBV6-6 and TRBJ1-1, with D unresolved. The CDR3 spans 15 residues. Per the germline V gene, CDR1 is MNHNY and CDR2 is SVGAGI (reference sequence). Trimming shortened V by 4 bases and J by 4 bases, and 16 bases separated the two germline ends. In DNA form, the CDR3 reads TGTGCCAGCAGTTCAGAGGCCAGAAGGAGCACTGAAGCTTTCTTT. The encoded protein is CASSSEARRSTEAFF.